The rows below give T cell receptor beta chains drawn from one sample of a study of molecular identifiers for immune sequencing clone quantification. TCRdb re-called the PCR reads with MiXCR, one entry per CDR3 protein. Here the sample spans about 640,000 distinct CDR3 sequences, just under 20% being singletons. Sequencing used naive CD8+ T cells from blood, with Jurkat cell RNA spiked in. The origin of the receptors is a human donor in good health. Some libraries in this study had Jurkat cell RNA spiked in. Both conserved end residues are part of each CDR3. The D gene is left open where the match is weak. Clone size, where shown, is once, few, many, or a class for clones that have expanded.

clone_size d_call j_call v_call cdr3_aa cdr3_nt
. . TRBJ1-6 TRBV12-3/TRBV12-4 CASSSTFGVNSPLHF TGTGCCAGCAGCTCTACCTTTGGGGTAAATTCACCCCTCCACTTT
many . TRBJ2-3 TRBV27 CASSFNWDTDTQYF TGTGCCAGCAGTTTTAACTGGGACACAGATACGCAGTATTTT
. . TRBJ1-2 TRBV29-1 CSVGGGGGYGYTF TGCAGCGTTGGGGGAGGAGGGGGGTATGGCTACACCTTC
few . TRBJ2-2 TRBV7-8 CASSHIRDAETGELFF TGTGCCAGCAGCCACATCCGGGACGCGGAAACCGGGGAGCTGTTTTTT
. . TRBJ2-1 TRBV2 CASSESLAISYNEQFF TGTGCCAGCAGTGAATCTCTGGCGATCTCCTACAATGAGCAGTTCTTC
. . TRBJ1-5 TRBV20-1 CSAESRRDIVRNQPQHF TGCAGTGCCGAGTCGCGCCGGGACATAGTTCGGAATCAGCCCCAGCATTTT
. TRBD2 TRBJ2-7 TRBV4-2 CAGSQESRIAGDEQYF TGTGCCGGCAGCCAAGAAAGTAGGATAGCGGGGGACGAGCAGTACTTC
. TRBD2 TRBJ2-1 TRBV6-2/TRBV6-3 CASGYSISAGTSGTEDNEQFF TGTGCCAGCGGTTACTCGATTAGTGCCGGGACTAGCGGGACAGAAGATAATGAGCAGTTCTTC
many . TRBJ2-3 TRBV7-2 CASSLPHWTSNGTDTQYF TGTGCCAGCAGCTTACCACATTGGACAAGCAATGGCACAGATACGCAGTATTTT
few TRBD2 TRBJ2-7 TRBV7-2 CASSLEAGGMDEQYF TGTGCCAGCAGCTTAGAGGCGGGAGGTATGGACGAGCAGTACTTC
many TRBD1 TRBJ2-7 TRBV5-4 CATGTGGFYEQYF TGTGCCACCGGGACAGGGGGCTTTTACGAGCAGTACTTC
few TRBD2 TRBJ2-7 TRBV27 CASSPTSGVYYEQYF TGTGCCAGCAGTCCAACTAGCGGCGTCTACTACGAGCAGTACTTC
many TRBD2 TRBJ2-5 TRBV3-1 CASSQPGLAGEETQYF TGTGCCAGCAGCCAACCCGGACTAGCGGGGGAAGAGACCCAGTACTTC
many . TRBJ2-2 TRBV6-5 CASSFSSTNTGELFF TGTGCCAGCAGTTTCTCGTCGACCAACACCGGGGAGCTGTTTTTT
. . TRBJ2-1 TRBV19 CASGIDWGAYNEQFF TGTGCCAGTGGTATAGATTGGGGGGCCTACAATGAGCAGTTCTTC
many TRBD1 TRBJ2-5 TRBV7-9 CASSIPGTAKETQYF TGTGCCAGCAGCATACCCGGGACAGCCAAAGAGACCCAGTACTTC
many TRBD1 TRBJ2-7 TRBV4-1 CASSPNRGTYEQYF TGCGCCAGCAGCCCGAACAGGGGGACCTACGAGCAGTACTTC
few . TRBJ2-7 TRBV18 CASSDQGLQGYEQYF TGTGCCAGCTCGGACCAGGGTTTACAGGGCTACGAGCAGTACTTC
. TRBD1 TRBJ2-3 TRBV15 CATSRDRGTAYLSSTDTQYF TGTGCCACCAGCAGAGATCGAGGGACAGCCTACCTGTCTAGCACAGATACGCAGTATTTT
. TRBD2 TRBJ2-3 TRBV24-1 CATSDVRTSITDTQYF TGTGCCACCAGTGATGTCAGGACTAGCATCACAGATACGCAGTATTTT
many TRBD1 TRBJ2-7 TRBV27 CASSSATGYPTYEQYF TGTGCCAGCAGTTCCGCGACAGGGTACCCGACCTACGAGCAGTACTTC
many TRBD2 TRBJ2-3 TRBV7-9 CASSSPLGLAGSTDTQYF TGTGCCAGCAGCTCCCCGTTGGGACTAGCGGGGAGCACAGATACGCAGTATTTT
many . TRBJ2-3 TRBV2 CASSESVGQGTDTQYF TGTGCCAGCAGTGAATCGGTCGGCCAGGGCACAGATACGCAGTATTTT
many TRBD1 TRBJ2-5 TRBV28 CASSFTDRDETQYF TGTGCCAGCAGTTTTACCGACAGGGATGAGACCCAGTACTTC
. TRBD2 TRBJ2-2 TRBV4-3 CASSQDWGLAGAPNTGELFF TGCGCCAGCAGCCAAGATTGGGGACTAGCGGGGGCCCCGAACACCGGGGAGCTGTTTTTT
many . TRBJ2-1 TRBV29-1 CSVVTGHNEQFF TGCAGCGTTGTAACAGGGCACAATGAGCAGTTCTTC
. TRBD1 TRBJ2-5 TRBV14 CASSQEGQGMETQYF TGTGCCAGCAGCCAAGAGGGACAGGGTATGGAGACCCAGTACTTC
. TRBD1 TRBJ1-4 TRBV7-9 CASSLTGQGNEKLFF TGTGCCAGCAGCTTAACGGGACAGGGGAATGAAAAACTGTTTTTT
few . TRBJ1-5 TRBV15 CATSRELNQPQHF TGTGCCACCAGCAGAGAGCTAAATCAGCCCCAGCATTTT
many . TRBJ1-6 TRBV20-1 CSARGGYSYNSPLHF TGCAGTGCCCGAGGGGGGTATTCCTATAATTCACCCCTCCACTTT